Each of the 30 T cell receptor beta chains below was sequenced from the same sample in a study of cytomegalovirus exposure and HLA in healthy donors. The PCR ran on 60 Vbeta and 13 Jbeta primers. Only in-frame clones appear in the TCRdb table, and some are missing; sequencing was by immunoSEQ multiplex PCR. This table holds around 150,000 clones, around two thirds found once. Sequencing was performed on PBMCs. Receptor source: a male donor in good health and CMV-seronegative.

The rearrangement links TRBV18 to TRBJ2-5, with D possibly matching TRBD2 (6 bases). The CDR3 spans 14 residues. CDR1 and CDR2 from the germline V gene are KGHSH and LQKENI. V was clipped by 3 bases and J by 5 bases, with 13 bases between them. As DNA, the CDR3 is TGTGCCAGCTCACCGGGCGGGGCGCTGGAGACCCAGTACTTC. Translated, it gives CASSPGGALETQYF.

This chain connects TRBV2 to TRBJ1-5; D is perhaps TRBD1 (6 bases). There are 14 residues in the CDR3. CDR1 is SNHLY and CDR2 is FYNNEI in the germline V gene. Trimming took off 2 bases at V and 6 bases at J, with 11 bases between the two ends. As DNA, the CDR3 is TGTGCCAGCAGTGAAAACAGGGAAGCTCAGCCCCAGCATTTT. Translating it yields CASSENREAQPQHF.

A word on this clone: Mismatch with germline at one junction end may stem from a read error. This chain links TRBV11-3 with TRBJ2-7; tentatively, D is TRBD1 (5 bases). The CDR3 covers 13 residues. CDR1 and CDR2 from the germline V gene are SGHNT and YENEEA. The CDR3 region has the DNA TGTGCCAGCAGCTTGACAGTCTCCTACGAGCAGTATTTC. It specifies CASSLTVSYEQYF.

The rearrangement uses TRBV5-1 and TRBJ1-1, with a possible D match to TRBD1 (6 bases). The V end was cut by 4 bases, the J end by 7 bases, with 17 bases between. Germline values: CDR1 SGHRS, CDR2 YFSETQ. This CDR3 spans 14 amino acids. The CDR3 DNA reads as TGCGCCAGCAGCCCCGAGCCACAGGGCGGTGAAGCTTTCTTT. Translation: CASSPEPQGGEAFF.

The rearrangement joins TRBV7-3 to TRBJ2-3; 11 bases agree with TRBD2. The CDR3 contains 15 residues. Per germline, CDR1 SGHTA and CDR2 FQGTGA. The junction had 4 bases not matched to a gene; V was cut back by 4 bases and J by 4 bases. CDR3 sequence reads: CASSYSGGGPDTQYF. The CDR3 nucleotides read TGTGCCAGCAGCTATAGCGGGGGGGGTCCAGATACGCAGTATTTT.

CDR3: CASSAPAGYGYTF. The CDR3 DNA reads as TGTGCCAGCAGTGCTCCGGCGGGCTATGGCTACACCTTC. The chain carries TRBV6-1 and TRBJ1-2; D is unresolved. This CDR3 has 13 amino acids. CDR1 is MNHNS, CDR2 SASEGT, per germline. Trimming stripped 4 bases from V and 4 bases from J, with 10 bases between.

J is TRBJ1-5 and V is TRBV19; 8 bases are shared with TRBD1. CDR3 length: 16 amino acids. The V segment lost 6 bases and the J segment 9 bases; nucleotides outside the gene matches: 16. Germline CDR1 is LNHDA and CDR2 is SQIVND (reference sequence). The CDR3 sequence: CASRTLGQGISRPQHF. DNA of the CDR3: TGTGCCAGTAGGACTCTTGGACAGGGAATAAGCAGGCCCCAGCATTTT.

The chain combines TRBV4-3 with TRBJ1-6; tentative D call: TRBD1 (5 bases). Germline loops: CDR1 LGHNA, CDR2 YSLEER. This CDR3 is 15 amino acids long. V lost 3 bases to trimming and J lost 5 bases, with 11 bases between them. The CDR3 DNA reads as TGCGCCAGCAGCCAGGTCGGGGGAGATAATTCACCCCTCCACTTT. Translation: CASSQVGGDNSPLHF.

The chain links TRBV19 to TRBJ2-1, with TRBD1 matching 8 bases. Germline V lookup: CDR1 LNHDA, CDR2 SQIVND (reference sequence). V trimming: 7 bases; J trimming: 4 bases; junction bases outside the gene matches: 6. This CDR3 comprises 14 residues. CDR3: CASNEGQEYNEQFF. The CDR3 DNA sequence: TGTGCCAGTAACGAGGGACAGGAGTACAATGAGCAGTTCTTC.

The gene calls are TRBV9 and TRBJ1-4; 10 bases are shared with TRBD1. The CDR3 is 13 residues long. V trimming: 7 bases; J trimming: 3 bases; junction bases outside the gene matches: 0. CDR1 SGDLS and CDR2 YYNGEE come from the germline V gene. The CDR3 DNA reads TGTGCCAGCGGGACAGGGGCTAATGAAAAACTGTTTTTT. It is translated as CASGTGANEKLFF.

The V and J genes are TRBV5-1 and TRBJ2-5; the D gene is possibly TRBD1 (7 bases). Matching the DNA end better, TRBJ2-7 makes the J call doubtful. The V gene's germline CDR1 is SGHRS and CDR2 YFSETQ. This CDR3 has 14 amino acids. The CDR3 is CASSFGAGGSEQYF. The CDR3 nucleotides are TGCGCCAGCAGCTTTGGGGCAGGGGGGAGCGAGCAGTACTTC.

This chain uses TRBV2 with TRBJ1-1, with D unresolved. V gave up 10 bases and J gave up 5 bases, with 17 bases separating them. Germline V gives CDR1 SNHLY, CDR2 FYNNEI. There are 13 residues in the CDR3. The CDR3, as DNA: TGTGCCACCACGGTTTATGCGTATACTGAAGCTTTCTTT. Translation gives CATTVYAYTEAFF.

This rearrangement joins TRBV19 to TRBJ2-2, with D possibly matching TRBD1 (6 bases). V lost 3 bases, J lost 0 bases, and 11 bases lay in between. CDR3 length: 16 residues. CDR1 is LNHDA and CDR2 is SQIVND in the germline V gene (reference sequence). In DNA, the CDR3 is TGTGCCAGTAGTATCACCGGGACAACGAACACCGGGGAGCTGTTTTTT. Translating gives CASSITGTTNTGELFF.

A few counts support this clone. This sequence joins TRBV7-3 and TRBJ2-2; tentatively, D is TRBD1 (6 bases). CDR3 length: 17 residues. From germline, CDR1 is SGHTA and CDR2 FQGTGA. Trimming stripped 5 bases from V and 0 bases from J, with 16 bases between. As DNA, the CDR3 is TGTGCCAGCAGCCGTACCGGGACACATGCGAACACCGGGGAGCTGTTTTTT. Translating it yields CASSRTGTHANTGELFF.

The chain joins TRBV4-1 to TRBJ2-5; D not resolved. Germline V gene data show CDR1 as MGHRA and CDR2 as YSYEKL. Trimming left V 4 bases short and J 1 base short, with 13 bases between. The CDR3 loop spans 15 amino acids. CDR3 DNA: TGCGCCAGCAGCCTCAGGAATACAGTCCAAGAGACCCAGTACTTC. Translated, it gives CASSLRNTVQETQYF.

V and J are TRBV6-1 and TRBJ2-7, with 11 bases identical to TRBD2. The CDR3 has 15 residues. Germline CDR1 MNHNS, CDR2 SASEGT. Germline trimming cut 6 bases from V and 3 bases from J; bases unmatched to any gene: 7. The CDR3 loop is CASRLSGGAFYEQYF. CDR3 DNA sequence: TGTGCCAGCAGACTTAGCGGGGGGGCTTTCTACGAGCAGTACTTC.

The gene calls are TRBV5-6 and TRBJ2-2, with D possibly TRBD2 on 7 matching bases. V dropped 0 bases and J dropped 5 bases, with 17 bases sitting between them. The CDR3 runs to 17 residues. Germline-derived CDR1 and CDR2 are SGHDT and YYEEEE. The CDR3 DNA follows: TGTGCCAGCAGCTTGGACGTGGGGGGGCCATGGACCGGGGAGCTGTTTTTT. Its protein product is CASSLDVGGPWTGELFF.

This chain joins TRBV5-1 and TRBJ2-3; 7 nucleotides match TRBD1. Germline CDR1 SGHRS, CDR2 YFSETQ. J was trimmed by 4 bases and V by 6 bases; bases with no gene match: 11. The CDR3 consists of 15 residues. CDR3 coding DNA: TGCGCCAGCACTCTACAGGGGTGGGTTGCAGATACGCAGTATTTT. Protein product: CASTLQGWVADTQYF. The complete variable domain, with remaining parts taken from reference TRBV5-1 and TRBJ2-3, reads KAGVTQTPRYLIKTRGQQVTLSCSPISGHRSVSWYQQTPGQGLQFLFEYFSETQRNKGNFPGRFSGRQFSNSRSEMNVSTLELGDSALYLCASTLQGWVADTQYFGPGTRLTVL.

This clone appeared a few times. The CDR3 DNA reads TGTGCCAGCAGCTTAATCAGGGGGCGCGGGACTGAAGCTTTCTTT. This codes for CASSLIRGRGTEAFF. The chain joins TRBV7-9 to TRBJ1-1; TRBD1 agrees at 8 bases. Germline assignment: CDR1 SEHNR and CDR2 FQNEAQ (reference sequence). Trimming at V came to 2 bases and at J to 5 bases, leaving 7 bases not matched to a gene. The CDR3 is 15 amino acids.

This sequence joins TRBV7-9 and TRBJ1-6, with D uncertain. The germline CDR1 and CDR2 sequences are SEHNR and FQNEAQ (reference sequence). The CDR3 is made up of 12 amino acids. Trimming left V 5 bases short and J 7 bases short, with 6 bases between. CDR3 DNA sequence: TGTGCCAGCAGCACGGAGAATTCACCCCTCCACTTT. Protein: CASSTENSPLHF.

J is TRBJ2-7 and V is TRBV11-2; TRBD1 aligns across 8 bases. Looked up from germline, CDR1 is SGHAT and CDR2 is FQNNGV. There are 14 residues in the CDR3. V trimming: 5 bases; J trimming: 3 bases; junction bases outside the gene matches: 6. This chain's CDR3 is CASSPGQARYEQYF. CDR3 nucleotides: TGTGCCAGCAGCCCGGGACAGGCCCGCTACGAGCAGTACTTC.

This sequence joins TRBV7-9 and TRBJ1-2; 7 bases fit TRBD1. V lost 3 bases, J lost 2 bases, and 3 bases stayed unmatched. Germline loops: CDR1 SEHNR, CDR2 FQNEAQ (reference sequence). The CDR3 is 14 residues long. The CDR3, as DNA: TGTGCCAGCAGCTTGGGACAGTCGAACTATGGCTACACCTTC. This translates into CASSLGQSNYGYTF.

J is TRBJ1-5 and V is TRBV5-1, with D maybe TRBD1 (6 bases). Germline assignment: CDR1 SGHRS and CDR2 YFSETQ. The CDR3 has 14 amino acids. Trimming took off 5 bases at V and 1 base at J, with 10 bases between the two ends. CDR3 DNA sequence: TGCGCCAGCAGAGCTACAGGGAGCAATCAGCCCCAGCATTTT. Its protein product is CASRATGSNQPQHF.

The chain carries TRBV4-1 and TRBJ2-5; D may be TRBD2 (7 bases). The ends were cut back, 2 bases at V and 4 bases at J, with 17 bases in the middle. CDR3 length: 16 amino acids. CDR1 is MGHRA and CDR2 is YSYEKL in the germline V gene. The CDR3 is CASSQQSVGGRETQYF. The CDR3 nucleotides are TGCGCCAGCAGCCAACAGTCCGTGGGGGGGCGAGAGACCCAGTACTTC.

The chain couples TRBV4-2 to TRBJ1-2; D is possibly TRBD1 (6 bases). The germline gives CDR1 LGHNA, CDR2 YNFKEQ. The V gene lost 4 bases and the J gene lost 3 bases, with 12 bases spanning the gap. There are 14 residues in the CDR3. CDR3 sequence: CASSLQGSDYGYTF. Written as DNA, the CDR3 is TGTGCCAGCAGCCTACAGGGTAGCGACTATGGCTACACCTTC.

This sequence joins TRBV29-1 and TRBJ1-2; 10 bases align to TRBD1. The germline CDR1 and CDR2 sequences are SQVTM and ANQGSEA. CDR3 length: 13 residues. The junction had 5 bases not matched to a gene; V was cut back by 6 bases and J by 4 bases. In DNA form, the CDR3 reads TGCAGCGTGCGGACAGGGGGTGTCTATGGCTACACCTTC. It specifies CSVRTGGVYGYTF.

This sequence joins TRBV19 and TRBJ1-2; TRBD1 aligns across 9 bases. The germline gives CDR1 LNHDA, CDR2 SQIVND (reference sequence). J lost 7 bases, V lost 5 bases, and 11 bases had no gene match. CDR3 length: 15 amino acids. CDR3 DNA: TGTGCCAGTAGTCCCCGGACAGGGGTGGCGGGTGGCTACACCTTC. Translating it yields CASSPRTGVAGGYTF.

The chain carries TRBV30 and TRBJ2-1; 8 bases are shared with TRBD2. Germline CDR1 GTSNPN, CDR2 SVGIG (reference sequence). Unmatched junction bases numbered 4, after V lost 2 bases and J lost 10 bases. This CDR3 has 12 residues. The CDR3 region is CAWSLGGGEQFF. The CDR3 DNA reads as TGTGCCTGGAGTTTGGGCGGGGGGGAGCAGTTCTTC.

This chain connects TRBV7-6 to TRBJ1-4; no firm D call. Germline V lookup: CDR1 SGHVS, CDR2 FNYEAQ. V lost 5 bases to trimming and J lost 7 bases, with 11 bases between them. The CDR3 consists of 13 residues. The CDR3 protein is CASSLREFEKLFF. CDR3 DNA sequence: TGTGCCAGCAGCCTACGGGAGTTTGAAAAACTGTTTTTT.

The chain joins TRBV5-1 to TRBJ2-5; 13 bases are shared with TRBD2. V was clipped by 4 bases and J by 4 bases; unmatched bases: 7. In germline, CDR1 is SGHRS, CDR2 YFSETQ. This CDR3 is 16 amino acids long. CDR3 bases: TGCGCCAGCAGCGAAACTAGCGGGGGGGCAGCAGAGACCCAGTACTTC. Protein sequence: CASSETSGGAAETQYF.